The rows below give T cell receptor beta chains drawn from one sample of a study of blood T cell repertoires in COVID-19. Generated by immunoSEQ multiplex PCR, the TCRdb table keeps only in-frame clones and is missing some. The data contain some 200,000 clones, approximately 92% of them singletons. The specimen sequenced was PBMCs or T cells enriched from blood (not recorded which). These receptors were obtained from a woman in her late teens or twenties in a cohort exposed to, infected with or recovered from COVID-19 (not recorded which). Each CDR3 is given with its conserved first and last residue.

TRBV27	TRBJ1-2	CASRKKGARGYGYTF
TRBV6-4	TRBJ2-1	CASSDSGQGFDEQFF
TRBV28	TRBJ2-2	CASSLMGSTGELFF
TRBV28	TRBJ2-7	CASSRGLYEQYF
TRBV9	TRBJ2-2	CASSPRLAGAIGELFF
TRBV4-2	TRBJ2-7	CASSRDFSYEQYF
TRBV7-9	TRBJ1-1	CASSLDGTGVAEAFF
TRBV24-1	TRBJ1-5	CATSDQNQPQHF
TRBV29-1	TRBJ1-2	CSVGQNTGGYTF
TRBV2	TRBJ1-5	CASSGGLNQPQHF
TRBV29-1	TRBJ1-4	CSVKSLFNEKLFF
TRBV15	TRBJ2-7	CATSATGNEQYF
TRBV28	TRBJ1-5	CASSQGDSLNQPQHF
TRBV6-5	TRBJ2-5	CASSYRGGETQYF
TRBV27	TRBJ1-2	CASSLWGGSRDGYTF
TRBV5-4	TRBJ2-7	CASSLDPSGEQYF
TRBV6-5	TRBJ2-5	CASSYSPRETQYF
TRBV4-1	TRBJ2-1	CASSQGRSGGLYNEQFF
TRBV4-1	TRBJ2-1	CASSPSTGGDYNEQFF
TRBV27	TRBJ2-1	CASSFPSAGVGNEQFF
TRBV6-4	TRBJ2-3	CASPTGTGETDTQYF
TRBV28	TRBJ2-6	CASTPLSRDRTKSGANVLTF
TRBV5-1	TRBJ1-4	CASSPGLPDEKLFF
TRBV12-3/TRBV12-4	TRBJ1-1	CASIPPGGFGAFF
TRBV19	TRBJ2-2	CASSPLLTGQGGELFF
TRBV21-1	TRBJ2-5	CASSKVGSFGAGGTQYF
TRBV9	TRBJ1-6	CASSVAWAASSPLHF
TRBV5-8	TRBJ1-2	CASSLNTDYGYTF
TRBV6-1	TRBJ2-5	CASSEARETQYF
TRBV24-1	TRBJ1-2	CATKGTGGYGYTF
TRBV5-1	TRBJ1-2	CASSSGSGEGNYGYTF
TRBV24-1	TRBJ1-5	CATSDFNNNQPQHF
TRBV5-4	TRBJ2-7	CASSAEAGGRREQYF
TRBV11-3	TRBJ2-7	CASSLGFRGRISYEQYF
TRBV11-2	TRBJ1-2	CASSLGSAGAYGYTF
TRBV9	TRBJ1-1	CASSVGQGWDTEAFF
TRBV10-2	TRBJ2-1	CASSTSGYNNEQFF
TRBV15	TRBJ1-4	CATSRDRGQGNEKLFF
TRBV19	TRBJ1-2	CASSGVVLGTHGYTF
TRBV5-1	TRBJ1-4	CASSPGTPEKLFF
TRBV4-2	TRBJ1-3	CASSQDSGGHPYLSGNTIYF
TRBV6-5	TRBJ1-5	CASGQGRNQPQHF
TRBV30	TRBJ2-1	CAWGSGSSYNEQFF
TRBV29-1	TRBJ1-1	CSVAPLRWNTEAFF